One and the same sample provided the 23 T cell receptor beta chains below, sequenced in a study of blood T cell repertoires in COVID-19. Clones were read by immunoSEQ multiplex PCR, and TCRdb kept only the in-frame ones, dropping some. The data show around 130,000 clones, roughly nine tenths seen once. The sequenced sample was peripheral blood. The source of these receptors is a man in his 70s with active or convalescent COVID-19.

The genes are TRBV19 and TRBJ1-5, with D unclear. CDR1 and CDR2 (germline): LNHDA, SQIVND (reference sequence). The CDR3 length is 15 residues. Trimming left V 4 bases short and J 0 bases short, with 10 bases between. The CDR3 DNA sequence: TGTGCCAGTAGTAGAGTCCTTTATAGCAATCAGCCCCAGCATTTT. It specifies CASSRVLYSNQPQHF.

This chain uses TRBV7-2 with TRBJ1-5; D is possibly TRBD1 (6 bases). Trimming cost V 1 base and J 0 bases, with 13 bases left between them. This CDR3 contains 17 residues. CDR1 SGHTA and CDR2 FQGNSA come from the germline V gene. The CDR3 loop reads CASSLVTRGSSNQPQHF. CDR3 nucleotide sequence: TGTGCCAGCAGCTTAGTCACAAGGGGGTCTAGCAATCAGCCCCAGCATTTT.

This chain links TRBV19 with TRBJ2-7; D is perhaps TRBD2 (6 bases). The germline V and J ends were trimmed by 1 base and 4 bases, with 11 bases remaining between them. The CDR3 covers 14 residues. Per the germline V gene, CDR1 is LNHDA and CDR2 is SQIVND (reference sequence). The CDR3 here is CASSIGLVGYEQYF. As DNA, the CDR3 is TGTGCCAGTAGTATAGGACTAGTTGGATACGAGCAGTACTTC. The whole variable domain, filled in from reference TRBV19 and TRBJ2-7, reads DGGITQSPKYLFRKEGQNVTLSCEQNLNHDAMYWYRQDPGQGLRLIYYSQIVNDFQKGDIAEGYSVSREKKESFPLTVTSAQKNPTAFYLCASSIGLVGYEQYFGPGTRLTVT.

The CDR3: CASSPIDSSYEQYF. The CDR3 coding sequence is TGTGCCAGCAGCCCTATTGACTCTTCCTACGAGCAGTACTTC. The J gene is TRBJ2-7, the V gene TRBV7-2; D uncertain. Trimming removed 5 bases from V and 1 base from J, with 12 bases in between. Looked up from germline, CDR1 is SGHTA and CDR2 is FQGNSA. The CDR3 sequence is 14 residues long.

Of note for this clone: The junction shows a germline mismatch at one end, possibly a read error. The chain combines TRBV11-2 with TRBJ2-3; D is unresolved. Germline CDR1 SGHAT, CDR2 FQNNGV. This CDR3 is 15 amino acids long. This chain's CDR3 is CASRLVGQSTDTQYF. CDR3 in DNA: TGTGCCAGCAGATTAGTTGGCCAGAGCACAGATACGCAGTATTTT.

The genes are TRBV28 and TRBJ2-1, with 8 bases lining up with TRBD2. This CDR3 comprises 15 residues. Trimming cost V 5 bases and J 3 bases; bases outside gene matches: 6. Per the germline V gene, CDR1 is MDHEN and CDR2 is SYDVKM. This CDR3 reads CASSREREFYNEQFF. CDR3 nucleotide sequence: TGTGCCAGCAGTAGGGAGCGGGAGTTCTACAATGAGCAGTTCTTC.

This clone appeared a single time. This chain links TRBV24-1 with TRBJ2-2; 9 positions agree with TRBD1. The V segment lost 0 bases and the J segment 7 bases; nucleotides outside the gene matches: 5. In germline, CDR1 is KGHDR, CDR2 SFDVKD. The CDR3 extends over 16 amino acids. As DNA, the CDR3 is TGTGCCACCAGTGATTTGCTAGGACAGGGGATCGGGGAGCTGTTTTTT. Translation gives CATSDLLGQGIGELFF.

The genes are TRBV29-1 and TRBJ2-1; D is perhaps TRBD2 (5 bases). Germline V gene data show CDR1 as SQVTM and CDR2 as ANQGSEA. V was cut by 3 bases and J by 5 bases, with 17 bases left in between. The CDR3 extends over 15 amino acids. The CDR3 DNA reads as TGCAGCGTTGATCTTTGGACTGGGAGTCACAATGAGCAGTTCTTC. It is translated as CSVDLWTGSHNEQFF.

V and J are TRBV4-1 and TRBJ1-2; D is possibly TRBD1 (6 bases). V was trimmed by 4 bases and J by 0 bases, leaving 15 bases between them. The CDR3 has 16 residues. In germline, CDR1 is MGHRA, CDR2 YSYEKL. CDR3 sequence (DNA): TGCGCCAGCAGCCCACAGGGCCCCGCTTCTAACTATGGCTACACCTTC. As protein: CASSPQGPASNYGYTF.

This chain links TRBV6-2 or TRBV6-3 with TRBJ2-3; 12 bases are a match to TRBD2. The CDR3 has 18 residues. Per the germline V gene, CDR1 is MNHEY and CDR2 is SVGEGT. J gave up 3 bases and V 1 base, and 8 bases lay outside the gene matches. The CDR3 here is CASSYWSGLAGTTDTQYF. CDR3 DNA sequence: TGTGCCAGCAGTTACTGGAGTGGACTAGCGGGAACGACAGATACGCAGTATTTT.

The genes are TRBV28 and TRBJ1-5, with a weak D call TRBD1 (6 bases). The V end lost 3 bases, the J end lost 1 base, and 10 bases lay between the germline ends. The CDR3 runs to 15 residues. The V gene's germline CDR1 is MDHEN and CDR2 SYDVKM. CDR3 residues: CASSLVTGSNQPQHF. As DNA, the CDR3 is TGTGCCAGCAGTTTGGTGACAGGAAGCAATCAGCCCCAGCATTTT. Based on the CDR3 plus reference TRBV28 and TRBJ1-5, the full variable domain is DVKVTQSSRYLVKRTGEKVFLECVQDMDHENMFWYRQDPGLGLRLIYFSYDVKMKEKGDIPEGYSVSREKKERFSLILESASTNQTSMYLCASSLVTGSNQPQHFGDGTRLSIL.

V gene TRBV7-6 combines with J gene TRBJ1-5; D is possibly TRBD1 (5 bases). The germline V gene encodes CDR1 SGHVS and CDR2 FNYEAQ. The CDR3 runs to 17 residues. V lost 1 base, J lost 5 bases, and 18 bases lay in between. For the CDR3, the DNA is TGTGCCAGCAGCTTAGGACAGTGGACCACCCAGGATCAGCCCCAGCATTTT. Translation gives CASSLGQWTTQDQPQHF.

The chain uses TRBV18 and TRBJ2-1; 11 bases line up with TRBD2. The CDR3 contains 16 residues. J lost 8 bases, V lost 0 bases, and 6 bases had no gene match. CDR1 and CDR2 (germline): KGHSH, LQKENI. For the CDR3, the DNA is TGTGCCAGCTCACCACCGAATAGCGGGAGGGTTGATGAGCAGTTCTTC. It yields the protein CASSPPNSGRVDEQFF.

V usage is TRBV20-1 and J usage is TRBJ2-5, with no clear D. The CDR3 length is 11 residues. Per germline, CDR1 DFQATT and CDR2 SNEGSKA (reference sequence). V lost 5 bases and J lost 4, with 8 bases in between. CDR3 protein: CSARLGETQYF. The DNA for the CDR3 is TGCAGTGCTCGACTCGGAGAGACCCAGTACTTC.

In nucleotides, the CDR3 is TGTGCCAGCAGTTCAGTAGCGGGAGGCCACGAGCAGTACTTC. It is translated as CASSSVAGGHEQYF. The chain recombines TRBV28 with TRBJ2-7; TRBD2 agrees at 10 bases. The CDR3 totals 14 residues. The germline V gene has CDR1 MDHEN and CDR2 SYDVKM. Unmatched junction bases numbered 5, after V lost 4 bases and J lost 5 bases.

The V gene is TRBV7-3, the J gene TRBJ1-1, with 8 bases that match TRBD1. Germline values: CDR1 SGHTA, CDR2 FQGTGA. After removal of 5 bases from V and 4 bases from J, the junction contained 9 bases not matched to a gene. The CDR3 covers 15 residues. CDR3 region: CASSRTAGGFTEAFF. DNA for the CDR3: TGTGCCAGCAGCCGGACCGCAGGGGGCTTCACTGAAGCTTTCTTT. Complete variable domain (other parts from reference TRBV7-3 and TRBJ1-1): GAGVSQTPSNKVTEKGKYVELRCDPISGHTALYWYRQSLGQGPEFLIYFQGTGAADDSGLPNDRFFAVRPEGSVSTLKIQRTERGDSAVYLCASSRTAGGFTEAFFGQGTRLTVV.

V usage is TRBV28 and J usage is TRBJ2-5; D is unresolved. V was clipped by 4 bases and J by 5 bases, with 11 bases between them. Germline V CDR1 and CDR2: MDHEN, SYDVKM. The CDR3 is 13 amino acids. The CDR3 sequence is CASSSISRETQYF. CDR3 DNA sequence: TGTGCCAGCAGTTCCATCTCGAGGGAGACCCAGTACTTC.

This chain connects TRBV9 to TRBJ2-1; D remains unclear. V was trimmed by 4 bases and J by 0 bases, leaving 11 bases between them. Germline V gene sequence: CDR1 SGDLS, CDR2 YYNGEE. The CDR3 contains 15 residues. The CDR3 sequence: CASSRTESSYNEQFF. Here the CDR3 DNA reads TGTGCCAGCAGCCGCACCGAGAGCTCCTACAATGAGCAGTTCTTC.

As for this clone: Different DNA sequences within this sample yield the same CDR3. The CDR3 is CASSRQGGLNTEAFF. DNA of the CDR3: TGTGCCAGCTCAAGACAGGGAGGTTTGAACACTGAAGCTTTCTTT. This chain joins TRBV18 and TRBJ1-1; 7 bases align to TRBD1. Looked up from germline, CDR1 is KGHSH and CDR2 is LQKENI. The CDR3 is 15 amino acids. V gave up 5 bases and J gave up 0 bases; unmatched junction bases: 6.

The rearrangement uses TRBV7-9 and TRBJ2-7, with 12 nucleotides matching TRBD2. Germline CDR1 reads SEHNR; CDR2 reads FQNEAQ (reference sequence). V gave up 4 bases and J gave up 1 base; unmatched junction bases: 5. This CDR3 is 16 amino acids long. The CDR3: CASSSTSGRISYEQYF. The CDR3 DNA sequence: TGTGCCAGCAGCTCGACTAGCGGGAGAATTTCCTACGAGCAGTACTTC. The variable domain in full, with the rest retrieved from reference TRBV7-9 and TRBJ2-7, is DTGVSQNPRHKITKRGQNVTFRCDPISEHNRLYWYRQTLGQGPEFLTYFQNEAQLEKSRLLSDRFSAERPKGSFSTLEIQRTEQGDSAMYLCASSSTSGRISYEQYFGPGTRLTVT.

The rearrangement uses TRBV10-3 and TRBJ2-7; 8 nucleotides line up with TRBD1. The CDR3 runs 12 residues. Unmatched junction bases numbered 5, after V lost 10 bases and J lost 3 bases. The germline V gene encodes CDR1 ENHRY and CDR2 SYGVKD. The CDR3 sequence: CATRGQFYEQYF. CDR3 DNA: TGTGCCACCAGGGGGCAGTTCTACGAGCAGTACTTC.

This clone came up a few times. The CDR3 loop reads CATFGRTKGQYF. CDR3 sequence (DNA): TGTGCCACCTTCGGGAGAACGAAGGGGCAGTACTTC. The genes are TRBV15 and TRBJ2-7, with a tentative D call TRBD2 (6 bases). This CDR3 has 12 residues. The V gene lost 8 bases and the J gene lost 9 bases, with 17 bases spanning the gap. The V gene's germline CDR1 is LNHNV and CDR2 YYDKDF (reference sequence).

V usage is TRBV9 and J usage is TRBJ2-1; 9 bases fit TRBD2. The germline gives CDR1 SGDLS, CDR2 YYNGEE. Trimming took 1 base from V and 5 from J; bases not matched to a gene: 10. The CDR3 is 17 residues long. CDR3 sequence reads: CASSVRGGSGRNNEQFF. CDR3 coding DNA: TGTGCCAGCAGCGTACGTGGTGGTAGCGGGAGAAACAATGAGCAGTTCTTC.